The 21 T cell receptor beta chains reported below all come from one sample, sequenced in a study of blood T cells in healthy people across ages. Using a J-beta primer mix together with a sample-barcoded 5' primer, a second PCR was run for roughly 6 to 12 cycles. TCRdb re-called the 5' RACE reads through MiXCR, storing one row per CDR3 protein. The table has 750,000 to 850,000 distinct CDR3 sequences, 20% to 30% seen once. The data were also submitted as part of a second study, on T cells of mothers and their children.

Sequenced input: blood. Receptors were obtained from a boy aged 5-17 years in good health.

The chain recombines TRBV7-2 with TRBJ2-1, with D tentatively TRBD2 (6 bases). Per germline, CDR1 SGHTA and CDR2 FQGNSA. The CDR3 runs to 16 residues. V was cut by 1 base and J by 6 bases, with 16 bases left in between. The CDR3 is CASSLVAGTLINEQFF. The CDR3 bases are TGTGCCAGCAGCTTAGTGGCGGGAACCCTTATCAATGAGCAGTTCTTC. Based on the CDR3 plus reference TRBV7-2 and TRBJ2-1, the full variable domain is GAGVSQSPSNKVTEKGKDVELRCDPISGHTALYWYRQSLGQGLEFLIYFQGNSAPDKSGLPSDRFSAERTGGSVSTLTIQRTQQEDSAVYLCASSLVAGTLINEQFFGPGTRLTVL.

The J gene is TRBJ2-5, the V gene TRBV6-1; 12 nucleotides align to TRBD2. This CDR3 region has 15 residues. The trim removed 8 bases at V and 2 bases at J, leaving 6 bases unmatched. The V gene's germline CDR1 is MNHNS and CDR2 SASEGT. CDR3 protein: CASSPSGRGQETQYF. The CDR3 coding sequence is TGTGCCAGCTCCCCTAGCGGGAGGGGACAAGAGACCCAGTACTTC.

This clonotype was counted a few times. CDR3 sequence reads: CASSSFTSGTYNEQFF. CDR3 coding DNA: TGTGCCAGCAGCTCCTTCACTAGCGGGACCTACAATGAGCAGTTCTTC. This chain connects TRBV7-9 to TRBJ2-1, with TRBD2 matching 10 bases. The CDR3 has 16 amino acids. Germline V CDR1 and CDR2: SEHNR, FQNEAQ (reference sequence). Trimming cost V 4 bases and J 2 bases; bases outside gene matches: 5.

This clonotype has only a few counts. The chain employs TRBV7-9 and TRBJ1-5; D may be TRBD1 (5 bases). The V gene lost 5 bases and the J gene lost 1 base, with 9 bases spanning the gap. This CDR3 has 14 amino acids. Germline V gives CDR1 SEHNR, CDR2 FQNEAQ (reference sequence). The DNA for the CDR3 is TGTGCCAGCAGCCCGACAGAGAGCAATCAGCCCCAGCATTTT. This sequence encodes CASSPTESNQPQHF.

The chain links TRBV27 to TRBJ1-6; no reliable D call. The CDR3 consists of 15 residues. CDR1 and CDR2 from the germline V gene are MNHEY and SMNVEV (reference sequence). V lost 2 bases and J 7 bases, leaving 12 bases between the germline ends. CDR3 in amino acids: CASSLVEGRNSPLHF. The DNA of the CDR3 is TGTGCCAGCAGTTTAGTTGAAGGGCGGAATTCACCCCTCCACTTT.

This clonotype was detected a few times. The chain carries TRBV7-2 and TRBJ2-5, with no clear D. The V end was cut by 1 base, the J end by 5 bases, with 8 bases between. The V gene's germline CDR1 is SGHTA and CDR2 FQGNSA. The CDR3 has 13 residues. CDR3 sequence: CASSLGMGETQYF. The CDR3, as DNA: TGTGCCAGCAGCTTAGGTATGGGGGAGACCCAGTACTTC.

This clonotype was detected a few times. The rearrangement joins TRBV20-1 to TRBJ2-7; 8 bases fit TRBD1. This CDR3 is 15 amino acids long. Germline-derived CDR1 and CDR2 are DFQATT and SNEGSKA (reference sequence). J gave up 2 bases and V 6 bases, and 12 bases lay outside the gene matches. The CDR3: CSAPHRDRRPYEQYF. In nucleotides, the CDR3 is TGCAGTGCCCCACATAGGGACAGGAGACCCTACGAGCAGTACTTC.

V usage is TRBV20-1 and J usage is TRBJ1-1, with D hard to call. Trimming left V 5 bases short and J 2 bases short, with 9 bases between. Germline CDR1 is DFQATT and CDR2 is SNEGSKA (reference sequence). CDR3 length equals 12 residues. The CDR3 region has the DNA TGCAGTGCTCCATCAAGAAACACTGAAGCTTTCTTT. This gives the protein CSAPSRNTEAFF.

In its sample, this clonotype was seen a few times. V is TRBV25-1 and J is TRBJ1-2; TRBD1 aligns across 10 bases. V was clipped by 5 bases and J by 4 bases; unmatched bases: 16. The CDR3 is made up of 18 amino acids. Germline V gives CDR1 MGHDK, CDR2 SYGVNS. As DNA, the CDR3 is TGTGCCAGCAGTTCCCCGGGACAGGGGATCGGAGGTGGCTATGGCTACACCTTC. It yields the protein CASSSPGQGIGGGYGYTF.

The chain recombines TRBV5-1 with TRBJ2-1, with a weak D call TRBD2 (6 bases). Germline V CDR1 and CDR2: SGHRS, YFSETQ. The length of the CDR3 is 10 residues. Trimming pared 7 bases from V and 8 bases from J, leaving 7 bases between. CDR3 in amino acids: CASGEDEQFF. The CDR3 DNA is TGCGCCAGCGGGGAGGATGAGCAGTTCTTC.

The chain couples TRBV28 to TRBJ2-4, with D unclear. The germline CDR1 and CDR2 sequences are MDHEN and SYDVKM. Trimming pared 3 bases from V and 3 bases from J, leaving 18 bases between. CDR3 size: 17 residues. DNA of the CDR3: TGTGCCAGCAGTTTTAATTTACGGCAAACCGACAAAAACATTCAGTACTTC. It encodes CASSFNLRQTDKNIQYF.

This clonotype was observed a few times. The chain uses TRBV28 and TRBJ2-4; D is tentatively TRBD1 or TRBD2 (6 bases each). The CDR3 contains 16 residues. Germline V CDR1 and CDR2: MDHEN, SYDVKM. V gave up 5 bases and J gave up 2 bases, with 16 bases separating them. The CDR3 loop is CASSREGGATKNIQYF. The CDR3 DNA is TGTGCCAGCAGTCGCGAGGGGGGCGCGACCAAAAACATTCAGTACTTC.

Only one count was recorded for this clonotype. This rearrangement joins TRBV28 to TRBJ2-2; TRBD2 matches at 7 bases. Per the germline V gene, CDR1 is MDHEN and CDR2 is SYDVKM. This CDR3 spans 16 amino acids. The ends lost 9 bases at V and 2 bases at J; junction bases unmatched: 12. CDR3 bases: TGTGCCAGTTCAATATCAGGACTAGAAAACACCGGGGAGCTGTTTTTT. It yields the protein CASSISGLENTGELFF.

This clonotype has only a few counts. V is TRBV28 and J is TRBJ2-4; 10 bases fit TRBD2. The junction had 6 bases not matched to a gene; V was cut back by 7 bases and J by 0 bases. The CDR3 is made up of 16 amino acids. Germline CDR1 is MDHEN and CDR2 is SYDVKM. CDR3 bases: TGTGCCAGCACCCTAGCGGGAGACCTAGCCAAAAACATTCAGTACTTC. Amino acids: CASTLAGDLAKNIQYF.

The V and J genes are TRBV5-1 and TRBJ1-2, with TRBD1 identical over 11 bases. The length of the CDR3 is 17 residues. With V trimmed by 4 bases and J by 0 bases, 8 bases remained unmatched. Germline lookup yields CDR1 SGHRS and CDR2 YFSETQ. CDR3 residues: CASSEDRGRQANYGYTF. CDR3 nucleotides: TGCGCCAGCAGCGAGGACAGGGGGCGACAAGCTAACTATGGCTACACCTTC.

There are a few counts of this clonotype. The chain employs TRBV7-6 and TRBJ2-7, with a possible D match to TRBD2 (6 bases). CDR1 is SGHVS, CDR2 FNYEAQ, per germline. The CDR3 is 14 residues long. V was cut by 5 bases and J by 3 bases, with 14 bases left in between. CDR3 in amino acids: CASSRSGDHYEQYF. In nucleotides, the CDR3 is TGTGCCAGCAGCCGCTCGGGGGATCACTACGAGCAGTACTTC.

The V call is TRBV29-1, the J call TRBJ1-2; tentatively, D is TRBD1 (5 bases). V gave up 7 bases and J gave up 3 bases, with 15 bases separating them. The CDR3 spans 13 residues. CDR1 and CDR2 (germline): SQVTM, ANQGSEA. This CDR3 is CSAHSGGDYGYTF. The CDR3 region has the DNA TGCAGCGCCCACTCCGGGGGGGACTATGGCTACACCTTC.

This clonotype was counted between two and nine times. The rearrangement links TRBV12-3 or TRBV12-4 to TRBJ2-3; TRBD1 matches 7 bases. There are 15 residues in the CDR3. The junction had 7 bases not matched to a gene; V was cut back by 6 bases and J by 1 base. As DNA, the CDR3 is TGTGCCAGCAGACCGACAGGGAAAGGCACAGATACGCAGTATTTT. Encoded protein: CASRPTGKGTDTQYF.

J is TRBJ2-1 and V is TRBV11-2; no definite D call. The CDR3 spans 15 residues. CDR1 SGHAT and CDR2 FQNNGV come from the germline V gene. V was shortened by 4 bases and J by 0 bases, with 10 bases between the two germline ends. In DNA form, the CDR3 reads TGTGCCAGCAGCTACGACCCAAGCTCCTACAATGAGCAGTTCTTC. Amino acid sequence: CASSYDPSSYNEQFF. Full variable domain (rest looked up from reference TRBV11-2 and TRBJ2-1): EAGVAQSPRYKIIEKRQSVAFWCNPISGHATLYWYQQILGQGPKLLIQFQNNGVVDDSQLPKDRFSAERLKGVDSTLKIQPAKLEDSAVYLCASSYDPSSYNEQFFGPGTRLTVL.

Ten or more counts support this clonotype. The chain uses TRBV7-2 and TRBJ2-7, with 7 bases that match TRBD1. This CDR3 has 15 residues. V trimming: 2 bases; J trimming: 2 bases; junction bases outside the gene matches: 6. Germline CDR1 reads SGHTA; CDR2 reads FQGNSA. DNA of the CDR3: TGTGCCAGCAGCTTAACCACAGGGGACGCCTACGAGCAGTACTTC. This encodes CASSLTTGDAYEQYF. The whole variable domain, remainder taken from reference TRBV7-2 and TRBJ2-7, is GAGVSQSPSNKVTEKGKDVELRCDPISGHTALYWYRQSLGQGLEFLIYFQGNSAPDKSGLPSDRFSAERTGGSVSTLTIQRTQQEDSAVYLCASSLTTGDAYEQYFGPGTRLTVT.

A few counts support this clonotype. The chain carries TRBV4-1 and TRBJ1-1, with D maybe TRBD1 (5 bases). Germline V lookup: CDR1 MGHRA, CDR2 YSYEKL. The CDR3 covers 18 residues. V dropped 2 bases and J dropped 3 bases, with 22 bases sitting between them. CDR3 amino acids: CASSQSPGLVGDDTEAFF. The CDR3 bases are TGCGCCAGCAGCCAAAGTCCGGGACTGGTAGGGGATGACACTGAAGCTTTCTTT.